The 5 T cell receptor beta chains in this list originate from one sample, sequenced in a study of T cell responses to AZD1222 COVID-19 vaccine. Assay: immunoSEQ multiplex PCR; the TCRdb copy retains only in-frame clones and omits some. The sample has around 100,000 clones, roughly 87% seen once. Sequenced material: peripheral blood, taken 28 days after the second AZD1222 dose. The origin of the receptors is an adult who received the AZD1222 COVID-19 vaccine.

V gene TRBV19 combines with J gene TRBJ2-7; D gene unclear. Germline CDR1 LNHDA, CDR2 SQIVND (reference sequence). Trimming took off 1 base at V and 4 bases at J, with 14 bases between the two ends. The CDR3 is 15 residues long. CDR3 sequence (DNA): TGTGCCAGTAGTATAGCCGGGCACAAACCGTACGAGCAGTACTTC. Its translation is CASSIAGHKPYEQYF.

The chain uses TRBV27 and TRBJ1-2, with 9 positions matching TRBD1. This CDR3 spans 14 amino acids. V trimming: 6 bases; J trimming: 7 bases; junction bases outside the gene matches: 9. From germline, CDR1 is MNHEY and CDR2 SMNVEV (reference sequence). As DNA, the CDR3 is TGTGCCAGCAGAGCTTCCGGGACAGGGAGTGGCTACACCTTC. It encodes CASRASGTGSGYTF.

The CDR3 DNA reads as TGTGCCAGTAGTATGGGCGGGAGATGGAGAACAGATACGCAGTATTTT. As protein: CASSMGGRWRTDTQYF. The chain is built from TRBV19 and TRBJ2-3; 7 nucleotides align to TRBD2. J gave up 3 bases and V 3 bases, and 9 bases lay outside the gene matches. The CDR3 is made up of 16 amino acids. The V gene's germline CDR1 is LNHDA and CDR2 SQIVND (reference sequence).

CDR3 DNA: TGCGCCAGCAGCTTGGGGACGGGTCCCCGCCAGCCCCAGCATTTT. Its translation is CASSLGTGPRQPQHF. V is TRBV5-1 and J is TRBJ1-5; D not certain. CDR1 is SGHRS and CDR2 is YFSETQ in the germline V gene. Trimming left V 0 bases short and J 7 bases short, with 14 bases between. The CDR3 extends over 15 amino acids.

The rearrangement joins TRBV4-2 to TRBJ2-3, with unresolved D. This CDR3 has 15 amino acids. V gave up 0 bases and J gave up 6 bases, with 13 bases separating them. Germline V gene sequence: CDR1 LGHNA, CDR2 YNFKEQ. CDR3 amino acids: CASSQDLGARDTQYF. The CDR3 DNA follows: TGTGCCAGCAGCCAAGACCTCGGAGCGCGGGATACGCAGTATTTT.